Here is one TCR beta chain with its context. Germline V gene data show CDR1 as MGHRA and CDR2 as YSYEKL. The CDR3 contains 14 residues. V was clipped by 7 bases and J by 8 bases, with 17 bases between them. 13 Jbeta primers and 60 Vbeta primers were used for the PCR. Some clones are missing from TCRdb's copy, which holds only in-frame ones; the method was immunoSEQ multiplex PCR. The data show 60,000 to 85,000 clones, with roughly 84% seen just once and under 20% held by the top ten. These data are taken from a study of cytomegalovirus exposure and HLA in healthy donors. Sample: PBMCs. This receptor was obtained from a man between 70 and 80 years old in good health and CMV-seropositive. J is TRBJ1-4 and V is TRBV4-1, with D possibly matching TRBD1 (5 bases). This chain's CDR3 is CASTSGDREEKLFF. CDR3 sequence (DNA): TGCGCCAGCACGTCGGGGGATCGGGAAGAAAAACTGTTTTTT.